The 22 T cell receptor beta chains below were found in one sample sequenced in a study of vaccination and CD4 T cells after COVID-19. With the Oncomine TCR Beta short-read assay, DNA from cultured CD4+ T cells was sequenced. TCRdb passed the PCR reads through MiXCR, listing each CDR3 protein once. Of nearly 20,000 distinct CDR3 sequences listed, 40% to 55% are singletons. Their antigens remain unidentified. Treatment denoted: approximately 9-day PBMC culture with coronavirus spike peptide pools or control peptides (ViraFEST assay). The sample consisted of CD4+ T cells from blood, cultured in vitro, taken after SARS-CoV-2 vaccination. These receptors all come from a human donor who had recovered from COVID-19.

The chain uses TRBV12-3 or TRBV12-4 and TRBJ2-3; no clear D. Trimming took off 2 bases at V and 4 bases at J, with 4 bases between the two ends. The CDR3 length is 12 residues. Here the CDR3 reads CASSLYSDTQYF. The CDR3 region has the DNA TGTGCCAGCAGTTTATATTCAGATACGCAGTATTTT.

This clonotype was observed a handful of times. This rearrangement joins TRBV10-1 to TRBJ2-2, with TRBD2 matching over 9 bases. V gave up 9 bases and J gave up 0 bases; unmatched junction bases: 17. The germline V gene has CDR1 WNHNN and CDR2 SYGVQD (reference sequence). CDR3 length: 19 residues. Here the CDR3 DNA reads TGCGCCAGGGGGCTGTGGGGTACAAGACTAGCGGCGAACACCGGGGAGCTGTTTTTT. Its translation: CARGLWGTRLAANTGELFF.

This clonotype was observed a few times. This sequence joins TRBV20-1 and TRBJ2-3, with D unclear. There are 14 residues in the CDR3. V shed 2 bases and J shed 1 base, with 10 bases lying between them. CDR1 is DFQATT and CDR2 is SNEGSKA in the germline V gene (reference sequence). Here the CDR3 reads CSARWSGRTDTQYF. The CDR3 nucleotides are TGCAGTGCTAGATGGTCTGGTCGCACAGATACGCAGTATTTT.

In DNA, the CDR3 is TGTGCCAGCAGCTTAACAGGGGGAAATAGCGAGCAGTACTTC. Its translation is CASSLTGGNSEQYF. This chain links TRBV7-9 with TRBJ2-7; 8 positions agree with TRBD1. The CDR3 spans 14 residues. Trimming removed 2 bases from V and 6 bases from J; junction bases left unmatched: 6. Germline values: CDR1 SEHNR, CDR2 FQNEAQ (reference sequence).

V gene TRBV15 combines with J gene TRBJ2-1; tentatively, D is TRBD1 (5 bases). Per the germline V gene, CDR1 is LNHNV and CDR2 is YYDKDF (reference sequence). This CDR3 is built from 17 residues. V was cut by 0 bases and J by 7 bases, with 19 bases left in between. The CDR3 DNA reads as TGTGCCACCAGCAGAGATCCAGCCAGGGTTTTAGGAAATGAGCAGTTCTTC. Protein sequence: CATSRDPARVLGNEQFF.

This chain's CDR3 is CASSRTGEGYTF. In DNA form, the CDR3 reads TGTGCCAGCAGTCGGACAGGGGAGGGCTACACCTTC. This chain links TRBV6-1 with TRBJ1-2, with 9 bases that match TRBD1. CDR1 is MNHNS, CDR2 SASEGT, per germline. This CDR3 comprises 12 residues. Trimming took 5 bases from V and 8 from J; bases not matched to a gene: 3.

V usage is TRBV7-9 and J usage is TRBJ2-7, with D possibly being TRBD1 or TRBD2 (5 bases each). The germline V and J ends were trimmed by 5 bases and 3 bases, with 8 bases remaining between them. Germline values: CDR1 SEHNR, CDR2 FQNEAQ (reference sequence). CDR3 size: 12 residues. CDR3 sequence reads: CASSRDHYEQYF. CDR3 in DNA: TGTGCCAGCAGCCGGGACCACTACGAGCAGTACTTC. The full variable domain, rest sourced from reference TRBV7-9 and TRBJ2-7, is DTGVSQNPRHKITKRGQNVTFRCDPISEHNRLYWYRQTLGQGPEFLTYFQNEAQLEKSRLLSDRFSAERPKGSFSTLEIQRTEQGDSAMYLCASSRDHYEQYFGPGTRLTVT.

The rearrangement joins TRBV6-2 or TRBV6-3 to TRBJ1-5; 9 bases fit TRBD1. The CDR3 contains 16 residues. Germline-derived CDR1 and CDR2 are MNHEY and SVGEGT. V dropped 2 bases and J dropped 4; count of bases not matched to a gene: 6. In DNA form, the CDR3 reads TGTGCCAGCAGTTACGGAGGAGGGACAGGGAATCAGCCCCAGCATTTT. Amino acid sequence: CASSYGGGTGNQPQHF.

This clonotype was found a few times. This chain's CDR3 is CASRLTSGTGTSPLHF. CDR3 nucleotide sequence: TGTGCCAGCAGGTTAACCTCCGGGACAGGGACTTCTCCCCTCCACTTT. This sequence joins TRBV28 and TRBJ1-6, with 9 nucleotides matching TRBD1. The CDR3 loop spans 16 amino acids. V lost 6 bases to trimming and J lost 13 bases; unmatched junction nucleotides: 16. From germline, CDR1 is MDHEN and CDR2 SYDVKM.

This chain links TRBV2 with TRBJ2-1; 10 bases align to TRBD1. From germline, CDR1 is SNHLY and CDR2 FYNNEI. The trim removed 6 bases at V and 5 bases at J, leaving 4 bases unmatched. This CDR3 is 14 amino acids long. The CDR3 region has the DNA TGTGCCAGCAGCGGGGACAGGGGAGACAATGAGCAGTTCTTC. It yields the protein CASSGDRGDNEQFF.

The chain combines TRBV19 with TRBJ2-3; tentatively, D is TRBD1 or TRBD2 (6 bases each). Looked up from germline, CDR1 is LNHDA and CDR2 is SQIVND (reference sequence). This CDR3 has 14 amino acids. V dropped 5 bases and J dropped 5 bases, with 14 bases sitting between them. The CDR3 nucleotides read TGTGCCAGTAGTTTAGTGGGGGGCGTAGATACGCAGTATTTT. It yields the protein CASSLVGGVDTQYF.

This clonotype has only one observation. The CDR3 nucleotides are TGCGCCAGCAGCCAACTGGGGACAGGACTATCACCCCTCCACTTT. Its translation is CASSQLGTGLSPLHF. The chain recombines TRBV4-3 with TRBJ1-6; TRBD1 aligns across 8 bases. J gave up 10 bases and V 2 bases, and 7 bases lay outside the gene matches. This CDR3 has 15 amino acids. Germline CDR1 is LGHNA and CDR2 is YSLEER.

J is TRBJ1-3 and V is TRBV6-1; D unclear. The CDR3 consists of 14 residues. V lost 7 bases, J lost 3 bases, and 13 bases lay in between. The germline CDR1 and CDR2 sequences are MNHNS and SASEGT. As DNA, the CDR3 is TGTGCCAGCAATGAGGGCGTAATTGGAAACACCATATATTTT. As protein: CASNEGVIGNTIYF.

The chain joins TRBV20-1 to TRBJ1-1; TRBD1 aligns across 7 bases. Trimming took 5 bases from V and 5 from J; bases not matched to a gene: 11. CDR3 length: 14 residues. Germline-derived CDR1 and CDR2 are DFQATT and SNEGSKA (reference sequence). CDR3 DNA: TGCAGTGCTTCTCCGACAGGGCTGAGGACTGAAGCTTTCTTT. It translates to CSASPTGLRTEAFF.

In its sample, this clonotype was seen once. This rearrangement joins TRBV7-9 to TRBJ2-5, with D possibly TRBD1 on 7 matching bases. Germline V gives CDR1 SEHNR, CDR2 FQNEAQ (reference sequence). This CDR3 has 15 residues. V was cut by 11 bases and J by 7 bases, with 26 bases left in between. The CDR3 nucleotides read TGTGCCGGGGGATCCACAGGGGCCGTGGGAGGGACCCAGTACTTC. Translated: CAGGSTGAVGGTQYF.

The genes are TRBV5-5 and TRBJ1-5; weak D call: TRBD1 (5 bases). V lost 0 bases and J 2 bases, leaving 9 bases between the germline ends. The CDR3 is 15 residues long. CDR1 and CDR2 (germline): SGHKS, YYEKEE (reference sequence). Written as DNA, the CDR3 is TGTGCCAGCAGCTTGGATGGGGGGGGCAATCAGCCCCAGCATTTT. Encoded protein: CASSLDGGGNQPQHF.

This chain uses TRBV6-1 with TRBJ2-7; 8 positions agree with TRBD1. Germline V gene lookup returns CDR1 MNHNS and CDR2 SASEGT. The CDR3 spans 14 residues. The V and J ends lost 4 bases and 2 bases, in that order; junction bases with no gene match: 4. The CDR3 is CASSVGQETYEQYF. Here the CDR3 DNA reads TGTGCCAGCAGTGTGGGACAGGAGACCTACGAGCAGTACTTC.

This clonotype is categorized as large. The rearrangement links TRBV7-3 to TRBJ2-3; D is undetermined. Germline V gene sequence: CDR1 SGHTA, CDR2 FQGTGA. This CDR3 region has 13 residues. Deletions cut 2 bases from V and 4 bases from J, with 7 bases between. CDR3 nucleotides: TGTGCCAGCAGCTTACCGGGTTCAGATACGCAGTATTTT. Its translation is CASSLPGSDTQYF. The full variable domain, in which reference TRBV7-3 and TRBJ2-3 provide the parts outside the CDR3, is GAGVSQTPSNKVTEKGKYVELRCDPISGHTALYWYRQSLGQGPEFLIYFQGTGAADDSGLPNDRFFAVRPEGSVSTLKIQRTERGDSAVYLCASSLPGSDTQYFGPGTRLTVL.

The gene calls are TRBV29-1 and TRBJ1-1, with D uncertain. V gave up 2 bases and J gave up 5 bases, with 6 bases separating them. Germline V CDR1 and CDR2: SQVTM, ANQGSEA. This CDR3 region has 11 residues. CDR3 residues: CSVESGTEAFF. As DNA, the CDR3 is TGCAGCGTTGAATCCGGGACTGAAGCTTTCTTT.

The chain recombines TRBV6-2 or TRBV6-3 with TRBJ1-2; no firm D call. The CDR3 loop spans 15 amino acids. Trimming stripped 2 bases from V and 5 bases from J, with 15 bases between. Looked up from germline, CDR1 is MNHEY and CDR2 is SVGEGT. This CDR3 reads CASSYTRTETYGYTF. CDR3 DNA sequence: TGTGCCAGCAGTTACACAAGAACAGAGACGTATGGCTACACCTTC.

The chain carries TRBV5-1 and TRBJ2-5; TRBD1 matches at 11 bases. V shed 4 bases, J shed 5 bases, and the junction held 7 bases outside the gene matches. Germline V gives CDR1 SGHRS, CDR2 YFSETQ. The CDR3 covers 15 residues. CDR3 loop: CASSPWTGGMETQYF. For the CDR3, the DNA is TGCGCCAGCAGCCCCTGGACAGGGGGCATGGAGACCCAGTACTTC.

This clonotype was picked up a small number of times. The chain joins TRBV7-8 to TRBJ1-6; 10 nucleotides match TRBD1. Trimming removed 5 bases from V and 5 bases from J; junction bases left unmatched: 3. This CDR3 has 15 amino acids. Germline CDR1 and CDR2: SGHVS and FQNEAQ. CDR3 in amino acids: CASSPGQGDNSPLHF. In DNA, the CDR3 is TGTGCCAGCAGCCCCGGACAGGGGGATAATTCACCCCTCCACTTT.